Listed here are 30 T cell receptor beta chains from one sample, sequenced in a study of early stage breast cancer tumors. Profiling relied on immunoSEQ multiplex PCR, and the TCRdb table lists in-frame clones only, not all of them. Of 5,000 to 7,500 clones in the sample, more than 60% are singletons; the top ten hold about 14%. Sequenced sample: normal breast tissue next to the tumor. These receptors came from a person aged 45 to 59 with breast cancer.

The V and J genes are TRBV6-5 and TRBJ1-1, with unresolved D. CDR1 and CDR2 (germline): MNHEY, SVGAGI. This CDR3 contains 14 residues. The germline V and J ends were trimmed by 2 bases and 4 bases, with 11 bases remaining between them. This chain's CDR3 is CASSYEGGGTEAFF. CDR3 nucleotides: TGTGCCAGCAGTTACGAGGGAGGAGGCACTGAAGCTTTCTTT.

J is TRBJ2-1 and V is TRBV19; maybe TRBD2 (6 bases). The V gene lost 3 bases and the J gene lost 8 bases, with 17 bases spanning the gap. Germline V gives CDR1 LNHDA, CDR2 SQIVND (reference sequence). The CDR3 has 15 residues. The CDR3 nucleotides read TGTGCCAGTAGTATGGCTGTGGGAGGTGGCTATGAGCAGTTCTTC. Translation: CASSMAVGGGYEQFF.

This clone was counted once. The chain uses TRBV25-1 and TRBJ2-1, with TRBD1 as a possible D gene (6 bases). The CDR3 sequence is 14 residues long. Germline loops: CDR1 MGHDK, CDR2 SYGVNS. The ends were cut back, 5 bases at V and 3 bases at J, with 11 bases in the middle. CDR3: CASSMAGDYNEQFF. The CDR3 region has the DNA TGTGCCAGCAGTATGGCAGGGGACTACAATGAGCAGTTCTTC.

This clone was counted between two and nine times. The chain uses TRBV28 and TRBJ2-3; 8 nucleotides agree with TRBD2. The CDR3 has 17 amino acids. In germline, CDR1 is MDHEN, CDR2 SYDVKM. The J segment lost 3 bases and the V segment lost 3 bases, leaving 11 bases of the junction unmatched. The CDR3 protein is CASSFPTLAALTDTQYF. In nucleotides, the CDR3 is TGTGCCAGCAGTTTCCCTACACTAGCGGCTCTGACAGATACGCAGTATTTT.

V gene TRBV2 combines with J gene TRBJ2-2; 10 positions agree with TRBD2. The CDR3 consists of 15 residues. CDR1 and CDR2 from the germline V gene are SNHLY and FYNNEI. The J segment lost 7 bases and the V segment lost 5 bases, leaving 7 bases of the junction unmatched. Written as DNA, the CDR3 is TGTGCCAGCAGTCGTAGCGGGGGGCAGAACGGGGAGCTGTTTTTT. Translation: CASSRSGGQNGELFF.

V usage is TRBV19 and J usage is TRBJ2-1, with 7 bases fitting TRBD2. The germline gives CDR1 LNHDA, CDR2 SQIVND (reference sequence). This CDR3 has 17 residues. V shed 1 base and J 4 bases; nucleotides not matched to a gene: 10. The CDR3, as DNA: TGTGCCAGTAGTATAGGGCTAGCGGAAATTCGTTACAATGAGCAGTTCTTC. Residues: CASSIGLAEIRYNEQFF. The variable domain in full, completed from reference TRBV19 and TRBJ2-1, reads DGGITQSPKYLFRKEGQNVTLSCEQNLNHDAMYWYRQDPGQGLRLIYYSQIVNDFQKGDIAEGYSVSREKKESFPLTVTSAQKNPTAFYLCASSIGLAEIRYNEQFFGPGTRLTVL.

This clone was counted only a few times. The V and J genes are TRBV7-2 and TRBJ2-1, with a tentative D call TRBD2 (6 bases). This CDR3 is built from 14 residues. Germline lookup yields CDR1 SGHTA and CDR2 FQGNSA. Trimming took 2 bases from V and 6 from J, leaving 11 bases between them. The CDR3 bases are TGTGCCAGCAGCTTAACTAGCACGGTCAATGAGCAGTTCTTC. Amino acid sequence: CASSLTSTVNEQFF.

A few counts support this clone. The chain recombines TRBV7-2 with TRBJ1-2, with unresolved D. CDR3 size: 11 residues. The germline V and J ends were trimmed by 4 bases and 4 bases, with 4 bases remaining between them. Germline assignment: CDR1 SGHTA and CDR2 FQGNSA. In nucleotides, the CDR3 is TGTGCCAGCAGCTCACTCTATGGCTACACCTTC. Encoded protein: CASSSLYGYTF.

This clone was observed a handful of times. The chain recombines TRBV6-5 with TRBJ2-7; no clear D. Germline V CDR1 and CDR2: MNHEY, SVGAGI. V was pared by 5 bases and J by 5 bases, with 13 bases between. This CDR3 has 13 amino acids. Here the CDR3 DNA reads TGTGCCAGCAGTCCTACTTTAGGCAACGAGCAGTACTTC. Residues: CASSPTLGNEQYF.

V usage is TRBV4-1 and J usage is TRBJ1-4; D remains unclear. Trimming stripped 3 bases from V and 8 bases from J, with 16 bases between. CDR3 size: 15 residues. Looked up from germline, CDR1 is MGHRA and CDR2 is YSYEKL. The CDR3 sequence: CASSHPGEVGEKLFF. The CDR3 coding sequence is TGCGCCAGCAGCCATCCCGGGGAGGTAGGAGAAAAACTGTTTTTT.

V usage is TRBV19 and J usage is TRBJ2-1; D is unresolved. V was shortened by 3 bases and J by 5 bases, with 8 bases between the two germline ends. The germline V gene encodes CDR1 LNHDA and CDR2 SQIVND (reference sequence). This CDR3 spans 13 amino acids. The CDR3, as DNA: TGTGCCAGTAGTATTAACCCCAACAATGAGCAGTTCTTC. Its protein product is CASSINPNNEQFF.

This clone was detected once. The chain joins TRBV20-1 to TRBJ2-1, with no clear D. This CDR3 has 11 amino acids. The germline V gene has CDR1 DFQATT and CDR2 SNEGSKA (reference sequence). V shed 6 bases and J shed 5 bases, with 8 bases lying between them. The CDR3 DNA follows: TGCAGTGCCCGGACCCACAATGAGCAGTTCTTC. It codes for CSARTHNEQFF.

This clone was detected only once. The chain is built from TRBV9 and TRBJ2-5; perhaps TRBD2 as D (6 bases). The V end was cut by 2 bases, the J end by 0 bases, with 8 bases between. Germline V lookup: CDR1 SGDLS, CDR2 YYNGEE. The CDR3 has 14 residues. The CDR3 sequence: CASSVRDYQETQYF. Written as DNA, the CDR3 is TGTGCCAGCAGCGTGAGGGACTACCAAGAGACCCAGTACTTC.

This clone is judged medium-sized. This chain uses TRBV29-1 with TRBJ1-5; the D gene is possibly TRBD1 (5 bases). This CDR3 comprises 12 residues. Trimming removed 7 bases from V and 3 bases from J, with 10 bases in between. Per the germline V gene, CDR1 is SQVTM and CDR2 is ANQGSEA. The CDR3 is CSAGTPNQPQHF. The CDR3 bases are TGCAGCGCCGGGACCCCCAATCAGCCCCAGCATTTT.

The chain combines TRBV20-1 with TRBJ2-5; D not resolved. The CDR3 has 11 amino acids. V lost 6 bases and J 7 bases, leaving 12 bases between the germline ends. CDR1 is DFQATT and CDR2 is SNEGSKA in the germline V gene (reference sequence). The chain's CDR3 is CSAYQLGTQYF. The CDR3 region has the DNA TGCAGTGCCTATCAACTGGGGACCCAGTACTTC.

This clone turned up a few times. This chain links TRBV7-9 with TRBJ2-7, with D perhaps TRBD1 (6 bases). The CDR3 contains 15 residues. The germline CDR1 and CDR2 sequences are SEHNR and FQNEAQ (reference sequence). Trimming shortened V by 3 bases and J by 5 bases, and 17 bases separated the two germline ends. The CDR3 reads CASSFVGGSSHEQYF. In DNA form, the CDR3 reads TGTGCCAGCAGCTTTGTTGGGGGCTCTTCTCACGAGCAGTACTTC.

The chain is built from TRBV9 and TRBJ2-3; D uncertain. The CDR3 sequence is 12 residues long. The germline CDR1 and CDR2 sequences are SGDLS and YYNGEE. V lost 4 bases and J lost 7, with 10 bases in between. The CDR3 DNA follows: TGTGCCAGCAGCCCTGATCCGAATACGCAGTATTTT. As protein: CASSPDPNTQYF. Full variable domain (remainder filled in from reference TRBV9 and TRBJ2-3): DSGVTQTPKHLITATGQRVTLRCSPRSGDLSVYWYQQSLDQGLQFLIQYYNGEERAKGNILERFSAQQFPDLHSELNLSSLELGDSALYFCASSPDPNTQYFGPGTRLTVL.

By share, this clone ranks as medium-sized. The chain's CDR3 is CASSRDRLAGTGDEQYF. In DNA, the CDR3 is TGTGCCAGCAGCCGGGACAGACTAGCGGGAACGGGGGACGAGCAGTACTTC. The rearrangement joins TRBV2 to TRBJ2-7, with 11 bases matching TRBD2. V gave up 6 bases and J gave up 5 bases; unmatched junction bases: 15. Germline V gives CDR1 SNHLY, CDR2 FYNNEI. The CDR3 has 17 residues.

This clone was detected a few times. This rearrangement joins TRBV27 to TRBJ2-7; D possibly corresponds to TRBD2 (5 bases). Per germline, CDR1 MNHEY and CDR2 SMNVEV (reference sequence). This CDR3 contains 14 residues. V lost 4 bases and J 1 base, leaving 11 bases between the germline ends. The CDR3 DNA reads TGTGCCAGCAGTTCGATGGCGGGTTCCTACGAGCAGTACTTC. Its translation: CASSSMAGSYEQYF.

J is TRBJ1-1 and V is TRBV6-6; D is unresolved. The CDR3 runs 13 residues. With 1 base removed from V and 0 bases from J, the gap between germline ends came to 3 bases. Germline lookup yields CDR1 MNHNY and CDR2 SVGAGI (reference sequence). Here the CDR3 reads CASSYLVNTEAFF. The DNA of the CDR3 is TGTGCCAGCAGTTACTTGGTGAACACTGAAGCTTTCTTT.

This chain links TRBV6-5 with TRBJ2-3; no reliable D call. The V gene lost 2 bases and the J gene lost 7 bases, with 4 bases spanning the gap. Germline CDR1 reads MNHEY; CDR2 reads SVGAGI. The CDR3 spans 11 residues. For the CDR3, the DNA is TGTGCCAGCAGTTACGGAAATACGCAGTATTTT. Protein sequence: CASSYGNTQYF.

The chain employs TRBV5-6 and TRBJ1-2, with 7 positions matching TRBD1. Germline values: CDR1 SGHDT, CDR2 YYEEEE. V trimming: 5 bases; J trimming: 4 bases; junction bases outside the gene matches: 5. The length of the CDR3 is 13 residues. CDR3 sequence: CASREGTAYGYTF. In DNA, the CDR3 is TGTGCCAGCAGGGAGGGGACAGCCTATGGCTACACCTTC.

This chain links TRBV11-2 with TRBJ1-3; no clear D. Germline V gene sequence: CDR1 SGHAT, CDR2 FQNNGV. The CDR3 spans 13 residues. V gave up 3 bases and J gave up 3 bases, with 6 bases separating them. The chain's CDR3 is CASSFPGGNTIYF. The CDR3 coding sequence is TGTGCCAGCAGCTTCCCTGGTGGAAACACCATATATTTT.

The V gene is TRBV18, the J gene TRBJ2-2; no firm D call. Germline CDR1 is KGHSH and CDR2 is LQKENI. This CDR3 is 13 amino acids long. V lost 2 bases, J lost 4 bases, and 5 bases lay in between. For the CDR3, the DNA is TGTGCCAGCTCACCAAGGCCCACCGGGGAGCTGTTTTTT. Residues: CASSPRPTGELFF.

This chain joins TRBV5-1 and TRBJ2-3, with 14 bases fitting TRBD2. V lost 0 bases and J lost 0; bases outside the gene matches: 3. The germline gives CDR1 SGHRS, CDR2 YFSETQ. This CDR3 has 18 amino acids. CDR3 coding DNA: TGCGCCAGCAGCTTGGGACTAGCGGGAGGGAGGAGCACAGATACGCAGTATTTT. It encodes CASSLGLAGGRSTDTQYF.

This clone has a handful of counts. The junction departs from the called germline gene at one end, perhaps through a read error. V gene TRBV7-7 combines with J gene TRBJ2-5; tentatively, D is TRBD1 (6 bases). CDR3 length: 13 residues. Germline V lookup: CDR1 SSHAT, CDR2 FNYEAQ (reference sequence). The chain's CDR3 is CASSRTGYETQYF. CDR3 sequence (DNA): TGTGCTAGCAGCCGTACAGGGTACGAGACCCAGTACTTC.

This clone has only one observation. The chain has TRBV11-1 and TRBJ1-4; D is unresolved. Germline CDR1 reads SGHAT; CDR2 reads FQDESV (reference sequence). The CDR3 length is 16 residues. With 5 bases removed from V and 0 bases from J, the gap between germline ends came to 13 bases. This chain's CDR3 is CASSLQASATNEKLFF. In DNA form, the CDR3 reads TGTGCCAGCAGCCTCCAAGCGAGTGCAACTAATGAAAAACTGTTTTTT.

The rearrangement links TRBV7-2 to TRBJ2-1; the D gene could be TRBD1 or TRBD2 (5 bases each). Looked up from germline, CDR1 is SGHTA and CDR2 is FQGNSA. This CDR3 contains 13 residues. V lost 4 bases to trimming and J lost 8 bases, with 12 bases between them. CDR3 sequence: CASSSARGDEQFF. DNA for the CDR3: TGTGCCAGCAGCTCCGCCCGAGGGGATGAGCAGTTCTTC.

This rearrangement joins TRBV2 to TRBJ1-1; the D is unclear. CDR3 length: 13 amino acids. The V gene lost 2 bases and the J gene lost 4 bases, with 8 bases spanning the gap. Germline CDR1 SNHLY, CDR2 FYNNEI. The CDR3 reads CASSEREGTEAFF. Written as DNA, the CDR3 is TGTGCCAGCAGTGAAAGAGAAGGCACTGAAGCTTTCTTT. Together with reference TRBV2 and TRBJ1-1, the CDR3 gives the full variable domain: EPEVTQTPSHQVTQMGQEVILRCVPISNHLYFYWYRQILGQKVEFLVSFYNNEISEKSEIFDDQFSVERPDGSNFTLKIRSTKLEDSAMYFCASSEREGTEAFFGQGTRLTVV.

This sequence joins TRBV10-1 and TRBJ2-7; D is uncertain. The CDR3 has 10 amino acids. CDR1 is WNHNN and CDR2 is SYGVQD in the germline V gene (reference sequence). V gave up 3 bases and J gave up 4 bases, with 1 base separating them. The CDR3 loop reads CASSEYEQYF. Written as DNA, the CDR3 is TGCGCCAGCAGTGAATACGAGCAGTACTTC.